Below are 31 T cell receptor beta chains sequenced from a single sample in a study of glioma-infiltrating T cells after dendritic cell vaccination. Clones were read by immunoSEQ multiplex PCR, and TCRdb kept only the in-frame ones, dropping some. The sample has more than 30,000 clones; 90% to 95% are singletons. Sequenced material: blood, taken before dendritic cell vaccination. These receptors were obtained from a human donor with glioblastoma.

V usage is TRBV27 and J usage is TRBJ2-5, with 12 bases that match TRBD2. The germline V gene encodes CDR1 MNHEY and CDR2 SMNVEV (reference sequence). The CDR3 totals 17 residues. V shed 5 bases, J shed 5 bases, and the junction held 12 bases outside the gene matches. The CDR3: CASSRPTSGGPGETQYF. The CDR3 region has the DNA TGTGCCAGCAGTCGCCCGACTAGCGGGGGACCAGGGGAGACCCAGTACTTC.

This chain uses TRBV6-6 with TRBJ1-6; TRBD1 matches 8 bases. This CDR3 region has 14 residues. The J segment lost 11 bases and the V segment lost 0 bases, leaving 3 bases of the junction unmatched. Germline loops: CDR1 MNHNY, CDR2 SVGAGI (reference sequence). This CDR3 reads CASSYSDRVTPLHF. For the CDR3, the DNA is TGTGCCAGCAGTTACTCGGACAGGGTGACACCCCTCCACTTT.

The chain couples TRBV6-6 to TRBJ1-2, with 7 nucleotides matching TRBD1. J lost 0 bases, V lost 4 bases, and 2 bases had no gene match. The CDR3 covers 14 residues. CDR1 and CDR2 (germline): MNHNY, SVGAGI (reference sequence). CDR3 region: CASSWDRTNYGYTF. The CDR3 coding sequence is TGTGCCAGCAGTTGGGACAGAACTAACTATGGCTACACCTTC.

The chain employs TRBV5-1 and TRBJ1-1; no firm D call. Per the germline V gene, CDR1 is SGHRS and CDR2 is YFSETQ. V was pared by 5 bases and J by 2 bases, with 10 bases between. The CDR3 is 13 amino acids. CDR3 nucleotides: TGCGCCAGCAGTATGGTCCTAAACACTGAAGCTTTCTTT. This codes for CASSMVLNTEAFF.

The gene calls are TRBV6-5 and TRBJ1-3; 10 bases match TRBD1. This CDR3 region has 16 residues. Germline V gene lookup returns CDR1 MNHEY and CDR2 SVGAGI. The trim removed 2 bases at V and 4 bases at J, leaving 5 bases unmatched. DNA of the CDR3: TGTGCCAGCAGTTACACACGGACAGGGGGGGGAAACACCATATATTTT. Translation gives CASSYTRTGGGNTIYF.

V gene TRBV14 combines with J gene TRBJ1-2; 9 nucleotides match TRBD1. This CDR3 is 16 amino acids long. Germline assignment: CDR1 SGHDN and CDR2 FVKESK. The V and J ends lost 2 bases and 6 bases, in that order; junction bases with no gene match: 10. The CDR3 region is CASSQLRTGVGDGYTF. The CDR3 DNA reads TGTGCCAGCAGCCAACTCCGGACAGGGGTAGGAGATGGCTACACCTTC.

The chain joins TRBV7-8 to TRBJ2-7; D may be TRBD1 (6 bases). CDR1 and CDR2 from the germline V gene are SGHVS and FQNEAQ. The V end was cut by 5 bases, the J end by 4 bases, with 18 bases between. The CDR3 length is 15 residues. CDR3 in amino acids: CASSRTTGSDYEQYF. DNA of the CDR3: TGTGCCAGCAGCCGCACTACAGGGTCGGATTACGAGCAGTACTTC.

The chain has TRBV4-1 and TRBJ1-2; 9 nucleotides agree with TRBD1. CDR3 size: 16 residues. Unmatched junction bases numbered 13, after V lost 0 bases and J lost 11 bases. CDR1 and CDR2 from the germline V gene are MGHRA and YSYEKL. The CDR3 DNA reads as TGCGCCAGCAGCCAAGAGCCTTCACCGGGACAGGGAAGTTACACCTTC. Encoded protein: CASSQEPSPGQGSYTF.

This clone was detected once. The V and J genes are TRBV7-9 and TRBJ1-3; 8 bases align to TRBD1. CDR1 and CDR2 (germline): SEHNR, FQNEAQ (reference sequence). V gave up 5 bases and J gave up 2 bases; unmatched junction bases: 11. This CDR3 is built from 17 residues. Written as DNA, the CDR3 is TGTGCCAGCAGCCTTGGGACAGGCCGCTCCCCTGGAAACACCATATATTTT. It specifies CASSLGTGRSPGNTIYF.

The CDR3 loop is CASSLSRLQEEQYF. CDR3 coding DNA: TGTGCCAGCAGCTTATCAAGGCTACAGGAAGAGCAGTACTTC. V gene TRBV7-9 combines with J gene TRBJ2-7, with D possibly matching TRBD1 (5 bases). Looked up from germline, CDR1 is SEHNR and CDR2 is FQNEAQ (reference sequence). This CDR3 region has 14 residues. V lost 2 bases, J lost 7 bases, and 15 bases lay in between.

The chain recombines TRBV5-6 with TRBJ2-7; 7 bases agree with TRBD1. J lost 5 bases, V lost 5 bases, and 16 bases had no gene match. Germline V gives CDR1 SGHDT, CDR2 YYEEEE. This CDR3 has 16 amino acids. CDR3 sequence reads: CASSTPGRQGPHEQYF. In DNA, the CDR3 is TGTGCCAGCAGTACACCCGGCAGACAGGGTCCCCACGAGCAGTACTTC.

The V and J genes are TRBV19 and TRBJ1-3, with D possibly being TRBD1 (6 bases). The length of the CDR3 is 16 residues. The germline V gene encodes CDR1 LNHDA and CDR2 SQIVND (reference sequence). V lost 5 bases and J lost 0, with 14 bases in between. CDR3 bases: TGTGCCAGTAGTCCTGGGGGCCGAAACTCTGGAAACACCATATATTTT. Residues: CASSPGGRNSGNTIYF.

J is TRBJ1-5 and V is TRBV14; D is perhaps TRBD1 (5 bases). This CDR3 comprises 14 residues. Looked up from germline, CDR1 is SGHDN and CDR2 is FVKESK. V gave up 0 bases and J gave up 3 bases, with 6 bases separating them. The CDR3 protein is CASSQEDNNQPQHF. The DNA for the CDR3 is TGTGCCAGCAGCCAAGAGGACAACAATCAGCCCCAGCATTTT.

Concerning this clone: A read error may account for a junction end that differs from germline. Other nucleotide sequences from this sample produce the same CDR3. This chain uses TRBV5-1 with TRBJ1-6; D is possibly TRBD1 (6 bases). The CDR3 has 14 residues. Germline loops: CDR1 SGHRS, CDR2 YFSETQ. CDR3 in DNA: TGCGCCAGCAGCTCTGGACAGAGTAATTCCCCCCTCCACTTT. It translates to CASSSGQSNSPLHF.

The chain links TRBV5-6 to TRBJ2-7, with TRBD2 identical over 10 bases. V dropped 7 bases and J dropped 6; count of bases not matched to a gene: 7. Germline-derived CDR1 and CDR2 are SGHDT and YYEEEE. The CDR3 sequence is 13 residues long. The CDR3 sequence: CASRGLAKFEQYF. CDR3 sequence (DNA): TGTGCCAGCCGGGGACTAGCGAAATTCGAGCAGTACTTC.

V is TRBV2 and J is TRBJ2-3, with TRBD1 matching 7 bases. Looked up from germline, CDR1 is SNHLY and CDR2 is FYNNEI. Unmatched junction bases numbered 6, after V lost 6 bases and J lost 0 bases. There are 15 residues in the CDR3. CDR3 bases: TGTGCCAGCAGAAACAGGGGAACGAGCACAGATACGCAGTATTTT. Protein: CASRNRGTSTDTQYF.

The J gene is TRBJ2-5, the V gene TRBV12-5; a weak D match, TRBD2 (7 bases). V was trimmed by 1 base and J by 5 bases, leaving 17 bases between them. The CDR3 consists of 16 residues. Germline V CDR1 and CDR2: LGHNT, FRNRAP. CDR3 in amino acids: CASGLGRIEGGETQYF. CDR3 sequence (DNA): TGTGCTAGTGGTTTGGGGAGGATAGAGGGGGGGGAGACCCAGTACTTC.

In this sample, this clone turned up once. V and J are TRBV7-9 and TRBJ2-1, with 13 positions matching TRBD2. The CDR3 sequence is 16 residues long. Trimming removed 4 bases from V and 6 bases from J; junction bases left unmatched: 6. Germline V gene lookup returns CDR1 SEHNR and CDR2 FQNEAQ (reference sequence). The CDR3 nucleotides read TGTGCCAGCAGCTCTCGACTAGCGGGGGGCCCCAATGAGCAGTTCTTC. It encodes CASSSRLAGGPNEQFF.

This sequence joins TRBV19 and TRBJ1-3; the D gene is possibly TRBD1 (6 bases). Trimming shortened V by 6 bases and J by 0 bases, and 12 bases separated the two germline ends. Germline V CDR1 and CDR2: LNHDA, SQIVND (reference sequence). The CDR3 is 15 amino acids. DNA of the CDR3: TGTGCCAGTAGAAGAGACAGGATCTCTGGAAACACCATATATTTT. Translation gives CASRRDRISGNTIYF.

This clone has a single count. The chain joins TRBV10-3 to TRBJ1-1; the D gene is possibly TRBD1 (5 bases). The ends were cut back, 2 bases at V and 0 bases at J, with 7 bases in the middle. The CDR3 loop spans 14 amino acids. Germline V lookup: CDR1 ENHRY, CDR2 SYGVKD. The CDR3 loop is CAISEGAVNTEAFF. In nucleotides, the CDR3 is TGTGCCATCAGTGAGGGGGCCGTGAACACTGAAGCTTTCTTT.

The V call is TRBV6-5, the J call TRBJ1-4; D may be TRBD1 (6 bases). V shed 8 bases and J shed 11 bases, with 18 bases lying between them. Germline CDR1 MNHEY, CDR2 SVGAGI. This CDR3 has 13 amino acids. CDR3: CASSLNRQEKLFF. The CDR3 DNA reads TGTGCCAGCTCCCTAAACAGACAGGAGAAACTGTTTTTT.

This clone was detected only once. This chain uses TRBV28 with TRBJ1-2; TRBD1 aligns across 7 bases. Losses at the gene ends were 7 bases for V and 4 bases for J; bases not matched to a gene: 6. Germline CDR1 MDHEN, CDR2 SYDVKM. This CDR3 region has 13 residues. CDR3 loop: CASNGQVGYGYTF. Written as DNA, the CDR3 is TGTGCCAGCAACGGACAGGTGGGCTATGGCTACACCTTC.

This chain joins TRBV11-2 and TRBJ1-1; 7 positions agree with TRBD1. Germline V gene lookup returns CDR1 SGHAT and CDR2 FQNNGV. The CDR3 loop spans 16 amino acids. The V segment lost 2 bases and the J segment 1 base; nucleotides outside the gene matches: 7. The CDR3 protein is CASSLLTGTENTEAFF. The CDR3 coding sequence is TGTGCCAGCAGCTTATTGACCGGGACAGAGAACACTGAAGCTTTCTTT.

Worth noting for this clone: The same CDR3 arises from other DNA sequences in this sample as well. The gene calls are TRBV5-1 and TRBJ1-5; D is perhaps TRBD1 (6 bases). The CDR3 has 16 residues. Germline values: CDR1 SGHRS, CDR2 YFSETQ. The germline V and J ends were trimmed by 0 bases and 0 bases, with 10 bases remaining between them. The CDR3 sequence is CASSLEGGDSNQPQHF. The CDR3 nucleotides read TGCGCCAGCAGCTTGGAGGGGGGGGATAGCAATCAGCCCCAGCATTTT.

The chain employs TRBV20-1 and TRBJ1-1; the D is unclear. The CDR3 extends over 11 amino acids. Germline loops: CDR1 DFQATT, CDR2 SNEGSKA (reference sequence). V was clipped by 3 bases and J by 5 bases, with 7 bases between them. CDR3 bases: TGCAGTGCTAGGGCGGTGACTGAAGCTTTCTTT. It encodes CSARAVTEAFF.

DNA of the CDR3: TGTGCCAGCAGCCAATTCAAGGCGGGGGAGCAGTTCTTC. It specifies CASSQFKAGEQFF. V usage is TRBV5-4 and J usage is TRBJ2-1; weak D call: TRBD2 (6 bases). This CDR3 is 13 amino acids long. V lost 4 bases, J lost 10 bases, and 15 bases lay in between. Germline CDR1 SGHNT, CDR2 YYREEE (reference sequence).

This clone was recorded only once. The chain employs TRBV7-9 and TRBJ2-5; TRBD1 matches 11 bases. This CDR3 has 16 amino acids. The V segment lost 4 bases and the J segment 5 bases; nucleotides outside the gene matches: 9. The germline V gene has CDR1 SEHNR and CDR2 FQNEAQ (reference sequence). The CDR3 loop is CASSSPRTGGKETQYF. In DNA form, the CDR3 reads TGTGCCAGCAGCTCCCCCCGGACAGGGGGCAAGGAGACCCAGTACTTC.

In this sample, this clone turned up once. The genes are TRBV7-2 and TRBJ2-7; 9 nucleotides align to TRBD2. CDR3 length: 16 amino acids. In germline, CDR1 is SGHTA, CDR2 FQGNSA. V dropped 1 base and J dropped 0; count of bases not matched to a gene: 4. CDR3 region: CASSLGLAADSYEQYF. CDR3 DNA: TGTGCCAGCAGCTTAGGACTAGCGGCCGACTCCTACGAGCAGTACTTC.

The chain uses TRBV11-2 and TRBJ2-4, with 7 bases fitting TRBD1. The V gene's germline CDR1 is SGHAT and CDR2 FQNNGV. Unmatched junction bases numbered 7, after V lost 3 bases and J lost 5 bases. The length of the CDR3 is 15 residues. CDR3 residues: CASSFLKGAQNIQYF. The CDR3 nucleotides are TGTGCCAGCAGCTTCTTGAAGGGGGCCCAAAACATTCAGTACTTC.

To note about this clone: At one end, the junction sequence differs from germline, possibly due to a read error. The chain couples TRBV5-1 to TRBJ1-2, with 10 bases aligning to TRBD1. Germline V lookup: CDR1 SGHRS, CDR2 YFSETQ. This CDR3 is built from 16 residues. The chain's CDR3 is CARSPGTGDLGYGYTF. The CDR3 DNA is TGCGCCCGCAGCCCCGGGACAGGGGATCTGGGCTATGGCTACACCTTC.

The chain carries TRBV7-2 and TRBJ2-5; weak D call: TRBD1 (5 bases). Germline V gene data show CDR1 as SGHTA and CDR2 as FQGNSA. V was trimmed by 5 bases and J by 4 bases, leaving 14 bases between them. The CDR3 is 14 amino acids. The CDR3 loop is CASSRQPSGETQYF. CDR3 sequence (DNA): TGTGCCAGCAGCCGACAGCCCTCGGGAGAGACCCAGTACTTC.